These 10 T cell receptor beta chains were sequenced from one sample in a study of T cell responses to AZD1222 COVID-19 vaccine. Produced via immunoSEQ multiplex PCR; TCRdb's table is partial and in-frame only. The sample holds over 95,000 clones, around 87% seen once. Specimen: peripheral blood, collected on day 0 of AZD1222 vaccination. The source of these receptors is an adult in good health.

The V and J genes are TRBV29-1 and TRBJ1-2; tentative D call: TRBD1 (5 bases). This CDR3 contains 12 residues. V was pared by 4 bases and J by 8 bases, with 14 bases between. The germline CDR1 and CDR2 sequences are SQVTM and ANQGSEA. The CDR3 coding sequence is TGCAGCGTTGTAATTGGGGCTGGGGGCTACACCTTC. As protein: CSVVIGAGGYTF.

V is TRBV2 and J is TRBJ1-4; no clear D. Germline CDR1 reads SNHLY; CDR2 reads FYNNEI. The CDR3 totals 13 residues. Trimming pared 4 bases from V and 7 bases from J, leaving 10 bases between. The CDR3 region has the DNA TGTGCCAGCAGTGTGGAGGGCGGTGAAAAACTGTTTTTT. Translating it yields CASSVEGGEKLFF.

J is TRBJ2-7 and V is TRBV28; D is uncertain. V dropped 6 bases and J dropped 0 bases, with 12 bases sitting between them. The CDR3 loop spans 14 amino acids. CDR1 is MDHEN and CDR2 is SYDVKM in the germline V gene. Here the CDR3 DNA reads TGTGCCAGCAGCTCCATTGGGCCCTCCTACGAGCAGTACTTC. This gives the protein CASSSIGPSYEQYF.

The V gene is TRBV5-1, the J gene TRBJ2-7; 11 bases match TRBD2. Trimming at V came to 1 base and at J to 0 bases, leaving 3 bases not matched to a gene. This CDR3 is 16 amino acids long. Germline V lookup: CDR1 SGHRS, CDR2 YFSETQ. CDR3: CASSLRLAGFSYEQYF. The CDR3 nucleotides are TGCGCCAGCAGCTTGAGACTAGCGGGATTCTCCTACGAGCAGTACTTC. Full variable domain (missing parts from reference TRBV5-1 and TRBJ2-7): KAGVTQTPRYLIKTRGQQVTLSCSPISGHRSVSWYQQTPGQGLQFLFEYFSETQRNKGNFPGRFSGRQFSNSRSEMNVSTLELGDSALYLCASSLRLAGFSYEQYFGPGTRLTVT.

This chain connects TRBV5-1 to TRBJ2-7, with no clear D. CDR3 length: 11 residues. Germline CDR1 is SGHRS and CDR2 is YFSETQ. Trimming took off 5 bases at V and 3 bases at J, with 6 bases between the two ends. CDR3 nucleotides: TGCGCCAGCAGAAACAACTACGAGCAGTACTTC. Protein: CASRNNYEQYF.

The gene calls are TRBV4-1 and TRBJ2-7; 10 nucleotides agree with TRBD2. Germline loops: CDR1 MGHRA, CDR2 YSYEKL. The CDR3 length is 18 residues. Trimming took 1 base from V and 0 from J; bases not matched to a gene: 9. The DNA of the CDR3 is TGCGCCAGCAGCCAAGGGAGACTAGCGGGCAGGAGCTCCTACGAGCAGTACTTC. Amino acids: CASSQGRLAGRSSYEQYF.

This sequence joins TRBV18 and TRBJ2-5; 7 nucleotides match TRBD1. CDR1 is KGHSH and CDR2 is LQKENI in the germline V gene. The CDR3 spans 14 residues. Trimming at V came to 2 bases and at J to 2 bases, leaving 2 bases not matched to a gene. CDR3: CASSPGTVQETQYF. DNA of the CDR3: TGTGCCAGCTCACCAGGGACAGTTCAAGAGACCCAGTACTTC.

The V and J genes are TRBV13 and TRBJ1-6, with 11 bases lining up with TRBD1. V shed 5 bases, J shed 8 bases, and the junction held 5 bases outside the gene matches. Germline assignment: CDR1 PRHDT and CDR2 FYEKMQ (reference sequence). The length of the CDR3 is 15 residues. The DNA of the CDR3 is TGTGCCAGCAGCGAACCGGGACAGGGGGATTCACCCCTCCACTTT. It yields the protein CASSEPGQGDSPLHF.

The chain joins TRBV12-3 or TRBV12-4 to TRBJ1-1; D is unresolved. This CDR3 has 12 residues. Trimming left V 0 bases short and J 4 bases short, with 3 bases between. CDR3 loop: CASSLAATEAFF. As DNA, the CDR3 is TGTGCCAGCAGTTTAGCCGCCACTGAAGCTTTCTTT.

The chain carries TRBV2 and TRBJ2-7; the D gene is possibly TRBD1 (6 bases). The V end lost 6 bases, the J end lost 2 bases, and 11 bases lay between the germline ends. From germline, CDR1 is SNHLY and CDR2 FYNNEI. The CDR3 consists of 13 residues. This CDR3 reads CASSIGDTYEQYF. Written as DNA, the CDR3 is TGTGCCAGCAGCATAGGGGACACCTACGAGCAGTACTTC.